A selection of T cell receptor beta chains follows, all from one sample in a study of T cell responses to AZD1222 COVID-19 vaccine. Libraries were prepared by immunoSEQ multiplex PCR; TCRdb keeps only in-frame clonotypes and omits some of them. The repertoire consists of over 85,000 clones, with approximately 89% occurring once and the leading ten covering approximately 5.3%. The material sequenced was peripheral blood, taken 28 days after the second AZD1222 dose. The source of these receptors is an adult who received the AZD1222 COVID-19 vaccine. CDR3s include the opening cysteine and the closing phenylalanine or tryptophan. Fields, in order: clone size, D gene, V gene, J gene, CDR3 DNA, CDR3 protein. D genes are given only for firm matches. Some rows have no size entry. The others give once, few or many, or a class for an expanded clone.

abundance: -
d_gene: TRBD1
v_gene: TRBV5-1
j_gene: TRBJ2-7
CDR3nt: TGCGCCAGCAGCGGAAGGACAGGGGACGAGCAGTACTTC
CDR3aa: CASSGRTGDEQYF

abundance: -
d_gene: -
v_gene: TRBV5-4
j_gene: TRBJ1-1
CDR3nt: TGTGCCAGCAGGATGAGGTCGGACCTAGACACTGAAGCTTTCTTT
CDR3aa: CASRMRSDLDTEAFF

abundance: once
d_gene: TRBD1
v_gene: TRBV12-3/TRBV12-4
j_gene: TRBJ2-1
CDR3nt: TGTGCCAGCAGCCCGACAGGGCTGGAGCAGTTCTTC
CDR3aa: CASSPTGLEQFF

abundance: -
d_gene: -
v_gene: TRBV4-1
j_gene: TRBJ1-1
CDR3nt: TGCGCCAGCAGCCAAGGACAGGCTGGATACACTGAAGCTTTCTTT
CDR3aa: CASSQGQAGYTEAFF

abundance: -
d_gene: -
v_gene: TRBV6-5
j_gene: TRBJ1-1
CDR3nt: TGTGCCAGCAGTTACACCTCGAGAGGGAACCTTGAAGCTTTCTTT
CDR3aa: CASSYTSRGNLEAFF

abundance: -
d_gene: TRBD1
v_gene: TRBV7-8
j_gene: TRBJ2-1
CDR3nt: TGTGCCAGCAGCCCGAGGCGGACAGGGGGCTACAATGAGCAGTTCTTC
CDR3aa: CASSPRRTGGYNEQFF

abundance: -
d_gene: -
v_gene: TRBV10-3
j_gene: TRBJ1-1
CDR3nt: TGTGCCATCAGTGAGTTTAAGACAGCGACCCGTAGCACTGAAGCTTTCTTT
CDR3aa: CAISEFKTATRSTEAFF

abundance: -
d_gene: -
v_gene: TRBV6-5
j_gene: TRBJ2-5
CDR3nt: TGTGCCAGCAGGGTCCGGGAGACCCAGTACTTC
CDR3aa: CASRVRETQYF

abundance: -
d_gene: -
v_gene: TRBV10-2
j_gene: TRBJ1-2
CDR3nt: TGCGCCAGCAGTGAGTCGGCTCGGGGGGCGGATGGCTACACCTTC
CDR3aa: CASSESARGADGYTF

abundance: once
d_gene: -
v_gene: TRBV30
j_gene: TRBJ2-7
CDR3nt: TGTGCCTGGAGTAAGGGGACGGACGCCTACGAGCAGTACTTC
CDR3aa: CAWSKGTDAYEQYF

abundance: once
d_gene: -
v_gene: TRBV19
j_gene: TRBJ2-1
CDR3nt: TGTGCCAGTAGTATAGTGCCACAGGGCGGTTACAATGAGCAGTTCTTC
CDR3aa: CASSIVPQGGYNEQFF

abundance: -
d_gene: -
v_gene: TRBV1
j_gene: TRBJ2-2
CDR3nt: TGCACCACTCTGCCGGGACAGGGGGTTCGGACCGGGGAGCTGTTTTTT
CDR3aa: CTTLPGQGVRTGELFF

abundance: -
d_gene: -
v_gene: TRBV5-8
j_gene: TRBJ2-2
CDR3nt: TGTGCCAGCAGCTTGGCCCCTAGGGGTACCGGGGAGCTGTTTTTT
CDR3aa: CASSLAPRGTGELFF

abundance: -
d_gene: TRBD1
v_gene: TRBV6-4
j_gene: TRBJ1-6
CDR3nt: TGTGCCAGCGGAGAGGGACAGGGGTATTCACCCCTCCACTTT
CDR3aa: CASGEGQGYSPLHF

abundance: -
d_gene: -
v_gene: TRBV2
j_gene: TRBJ2-5
CDR3nt: TGTGCCAGCAGCCCAGGAGAGACCCAGTACTTC
CDR3aa: CASSPGETQYF

abundance: few
d_gene: -
v_gene: TRBV4-3
j_gene: TRBJ1-2
CDR3nt: TGCGCCAGCAGCCAAACAGTCCCCCAGGCCTATGGCTACACCTTC
CDR3aa: CASSQTVPQAYGYTF

abundance: few
d_gene: -
v_gene: TRBV4-2
j_gene: TRBJ2-3
CDR3nt: TGTGCCAGCAGCCAAGATGATGGGAGCACAGATACGCAGTATTTT
CDR3aa: CASSQDDGSTDTQYF

abundance: -
d_gene: -
v_gene: TRBV3-1/TRBV3-2
j_gene: TRBJ1-2
CDR3nt: TGTGCCAGCAGCCCGACACCGGGACCCCCCTACACCTTC
CDR3aa: CASSPTPGPPYTF

abundance: once
d_gene: -
v_gene: TRBV6-6
j_gene: TRBJ1-4
CDR3nt: TGTGCCAGCAGTTACGGAGGGGGGGATGAAAAACTGTTTTTT
CDR3aa: CASSYGGGDEKLFF

abundance: once
d_gene: TRBD1
v_gene: TRBV25-1
j_gene: TRBJ2-7
CDR3nt: TGTGCCAGCGGACAGGTCTACGAGCAGTACTTC
CDR3aa: CASGQVYEQYF

abundance: once
d_gene: -
v_gene: TRBV9
j_gene: TRBJ1-5
CDR3nt: TGTGCCAGCAGCGCCAGGGACGATAGCAATCAGCCCCAGCATTTT
CDR3aa: CASSARDDSNQPQHF

abundance: -
d_gene: TRBD2
v_gene: TRBV7-3
j_gene: TRBJ2-3
CDR3nt: TGTGCCAGCAGCCAGATTAGCGGGGGGACGGATACGCAGTATTTT
CDR3aa: CASSQISGGTDTQYF

abundance: -
d_gene: -
v_gene: TRBV15
j_gene: TRBJ2-1
CDR3nt: TGTGCCACCAGCAGCGCGACTAGATTCGGCAATGAGCAGTTCTTC
CDR3aa: CATSSATRFGNEQFF

abundance: -
d_gene: TRBD1
v_gene: TRBV5-4
j_gene: TRBJ2-1
CDR3nt: TGTGCCAGCAGCGCCGGACAGGGGAGCAATGAGCAGTTCTTC
CDR3aa: CASSAGQGSNEQFF

abundance: -
d_gene: -
v_gene: TRBV5-4
j_gene: TRBJ1-1
CDR3nt: TGTGCCAGCAGCTTGGTCGGATCAGCTAAAACTGAAGCTTTCTTT
CDR3aa: CASSLVGSAKTEAFF

abundance: -
d_gene: TRBD1
v_gene: TRBV3-1/TRBV3-2
j_gene: TRBJ1-6
CDR3nt: TGTGCCAGCAGCCCCGTAGACAGGGGTGGTTCACCCCTCCACTTT
CDR3aa: CASSPVDRGGSPLHF